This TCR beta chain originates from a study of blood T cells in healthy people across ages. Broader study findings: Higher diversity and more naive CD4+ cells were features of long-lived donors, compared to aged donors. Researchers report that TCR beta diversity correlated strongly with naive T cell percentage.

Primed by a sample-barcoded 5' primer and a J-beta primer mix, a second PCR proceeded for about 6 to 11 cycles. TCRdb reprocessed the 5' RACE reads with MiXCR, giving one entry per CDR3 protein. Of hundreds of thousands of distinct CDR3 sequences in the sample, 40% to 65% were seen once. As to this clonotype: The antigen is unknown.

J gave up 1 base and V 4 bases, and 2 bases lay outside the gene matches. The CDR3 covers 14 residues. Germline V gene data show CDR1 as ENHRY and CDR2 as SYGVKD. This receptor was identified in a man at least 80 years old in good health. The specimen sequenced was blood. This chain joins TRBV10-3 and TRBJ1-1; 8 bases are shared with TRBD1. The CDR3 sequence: CAISVGQGNTEAFF. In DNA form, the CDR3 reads TGTGCCATCAGTGTCGGACAGGGGAACACTGAAGCTTTCTTT.